This T cell receptor beta chain stems from a study of T cells in Graves' hyperthyroidism and ophthalmopathy. V dropped 1 base and J dropped 8 bases, with 23 bases sitting between them. The germline V gene has CDR1 SGHTA and CDR2 FQGTGA. CDR3 length: 17 residues. The source material, RNA transcripts, was used to amplify TCR beta CDR3 regions. Initially, a first-round RT-PCR of the TCR CDR3 employed the HTBI primer set. TCRdb called the multiplex PCR reads again in MiXCR, with one record for every CDR3 protein. The sample records about 740,000 distinct CDR3 sequences, about 14% being singletons. In this sample, this clonotype turned up a few times.

What was sequenced was blood. This receptor was obtained from a woman under 30 with Graves' hyperthyroidism. This chain uses TRBV7-3 with TRBJ1-2; D may be TRBD1 (6 bases). The CDR3 region is CASSLRGGTRSGKGYTF. CDR3 DNA: TGTGCCAGCAGCTTAAGAGGGGGGACACGTAGTGGGAAGGGCTACACCTTC.